The 10 T cell receptor beta chains listed next were all sequenced from one sample in a study of persistence of HIV-infected CD4 T cells. Sequencing used immunoSEQ version 4 in survey mode. Here immunoSEQ multiplex PCR was the method, and the copy in TCRdb shows in-frame clones only, minus some. The sample includes about 28,000 clones, more than 75% of them seen just once. Stimulation used 9 to 10 ug/mL lysate from CMV-infected fibroblasts. CD40L/CD69 double-negative CD45RO-high memory CD4+ T cells were collected. Their antigen targets remain unknown. The sample was CD4+ T cells sorted from PBMCs after roughly 19-hour stimulation, taken from a patient who received antiretroviral therapy. These receptors all stem from an adult man with HIV who was CMV-seropositive.

The table lists this clone with a few counts. The V call is TRBV15, the J call TRBJ1-5; D unclear. Trimming took off 1 base at V and 1 base at J, with 14 bases between the two ends. This CDR3 has 17 amino acids. CDR1 and CDR2 (germline): LNHNV, YYDKDF (reference sequence). For the CDR3, the DNA is TGTGCCACCAGCAGAGCCGGGAGGGCGGAGAGCAATCAGCCCCAGCATTTT. It translates to CATSRAGRAESNQPQHF.

The rearrangement joins TRBV18 to TRBJ2-1; TRBD2 agrees at 10 bases. This CDR3 comprises 17 residues. Per germline, CDR1 KGHSH and CDR2 LQKENI. V gave up 6 bases and J gave up 0 bases; unmatched junction bases: 8. CDR3 sequence reads: CASSPISGGSSYNEQFF. Here the CDR3 DNA reads TGTGCCAGCTCTCCCATTAGCGGGGGGAGCTCCTACAATGAGCAGTTCTTC.

The rearrangement joins TRBV3-1 (or the pseudogene TRBV3-2) to TRBJ1-5; the D is unclear. CDR1 is LGHDT, CDR2 YNNKEL, per germline (reference sequence). The germline V and J ends were trimmed by 6 bases and 2 bases, with 8 bases remaining between them. The CDR3 is 13 residues long. The CDR3 region is CASSIRGNQPQHF. The DNA of the CDR3 is TGTGCCAGCAGTATACGGGGCAATCAGCCCCAGCATTTT.

The genes are TRBV6-5 and TRBJ1-2; 7 nucleotides line up with TRBD1. With V trimmed by 7 bases and J by 8 bases, 13 bases remained unmatched. Per the germline V gene, CDR1 is MNHEY and CDR2 is SVGAGI. The CDR3 contains 14 residues. The CDR3 DNA follows: TGTGCCAGCACTTTTGAGGGGGCGCCTTCCGGCTACACCTTC. The encoded protein is CASTFEGAPSGYTF.

The chain recombines TRBV2 with TRBJ2-2; D call uncertain. Looked up from germline, CDR1 is SNHLY and CDR2 is FYNNEI. The length of the CDR3 is 13 residues. Deletions cut 6 bases from V and 7 bases from J, with 12 bases between. CDR3 nucleotide sequence: TGTGCCAGCAGCGAGGTTGTGGGCGGGGAGCTGTTTTTT. Protein: CASSEVVGGELFF.

The rearrangement joins TRBV10-3 to TRBJ1-4, with no clear D. This CDR3 has 13 residues. Per germline, CDR1 ENHRY and CDR2 SYGVKD. Deletions cut 4 bases from V and 6 bases from J, with 9 bases between. CDR3 coding DNA: TGTGCCATCAGTGTGGGGAGCGATGAAAAACTGTTTTTT. This codes for CAISVGSDEKLFF.

The rearrangement uses TRBV7-9 and TRBJ2-6; tentative D call: TRBD2 (5 bases). Per the germline V gene, CDR1 is SEHNR and CDR2 is FQNEAQ (reference sequence). This CDR3 spans 15 amino acids. With 0 bases removed from V and 3 bases from J, the gap between germline ends came to 6 bases. In DNA, the CDR3 is TGTGCCAGCAGCTTAGCAGGAGGTGGGGCCAACGTCCTGACTTTC. As protein: CASSLAGGGANVLTF. The variable domain in full, completed from reference TRBV7-9 and TRBJ2-6, reads DTGVSQNPRHKITKRGQNVTFRCDPISEHNRLYWYRQTLGQGPEFLTYFQNEAQLEKSRLLSDRFSAERPKGSFSTLEIQRTEQGDSAMYLCASSLAGGGANVLTFGAGSRLTVL.

The chain links TRBV5-4 to TRBJ1-2; tentatively, D is TRBD1 (6 bases). The CDR3 covers 16 residues. Germline CDR1 and CDR2: SGHNT and YYREEE (reference sequence). The germline V and J ends were trimmed by 3 bases and 8 bases, with 23 bases remaining between them. Here the CDR3 reads CASSSALGTGSPGYTF. The CDR3 DNA is TGTGCCAGCAGCTCGGCATTGGGTACAGGGTCGCCGGGCTACACCTTC.

The chain couples TRBV18 to TRBJ2-3; D ambiguous. The CDR3 is 12 residues long. Trimming stripped 2 bases from V and 6 bases from J, with 6 bases between. Germline CDR1 and CDR2: KGHSH and LQKENI. CDR3 nucleotides: TGTGCCAGCTCACCAAACGAGGATACGCAGTATTTT. The encoded protein is CASSPNEDTQYF.

The chain uses TRBV2 and TRBJ2-5; TRBD1 matches 7 bases. Germline V CDR1 and CDR2: SNHLY, FYNNEI. CDR3 size: 13 residues. The ends lost 6 bases at V and 2 bases at J; junction bases unmatched: 3. This chain's CDR3 is CASSRDRQETQYF. For the CDR3, the DNA is TGTGCCAGCAGCCGGGACAGACAAGAGACCCAGTACTTC.